Sequencing of this T cell receptor beta chain was carried out in a study of blood T cell repertoires in COVID-19. Study-wide background: Samples representing acute and convalescent COVID-19 were sourced from the United States, Italy and Spain. The analysed material was cDNA or gDNA that came from T cells, B-cell-depleted T cells, or PBMCs.

Assay: immunoSEQ multiplex PCR; the TCRdb copy retains only in-frame clones and omits some. The sample comprises about 56,000 clones, roughly 90% of which are singletons, and roughly a fifth rests with the top ten. Trimming left V 3 bases short and J 5 bases short, with 10 bases between. There are 13 residues in the CDR3. Germline V gene sequence: CDR1 LNHDA, CDR2 SQIVND (reference sequence). The sequence derives from a human donor in a cohort sampled during active COVID-19. The genes are TRBV19 and TRBJ2-5; D possibly corresponds to TRBD2 (5 bases). Sequences were obtained from peripheral blood. The CDR3 is CASSMASWETQYF. The CDR3 DNA sequence: TGTGCCAGTAGTATGGCTAGCTGGGAGACCCAGTACTTC.